The 23 T cell receptor beta chains below come from one sample, sequenced in a study of T cells after yellow fever vaccination. TCRdb re-called the 5' RACE reads through MiXCR, storing one row per CDR3 protein. The sample carries about 240,000 distinct CDR3 sequences, roughly 7.2% recorded once. Material: CD4+ T cells sorted from PBMCs, obtained 15 days after the yellow fever booster vaccination. The origin of the receptors is a man aged 25-45 years who received the YFV17D yellow fever vaccine.

This clonotype was picked up a small number of times. The gene calls are TRBV10-3 and TRBJ1-5; D gene unclear. This CDR3 region has 15 residues. The V and J ends lost 3 bases and 7 bases respectively, with 16 bases between them. CDR1 ENHRY and CDR2 SYGVKD come from the germline V gene. The CDR3, as DNA: TGTGCCATCAGTGAAGGCACCGGTGGAAAGCAGCCCCAGCATTTT. Amino acids: CAISEGTGGKQPQHF.

The chain joins TRBV7-3 to TRBJ2-1; 8 bases map to TRBD2. CDR3 length: 15 residues. V lost 5 bases, J lost 9 bases, and 12 bases stayed unmatched. Germline lookup yields CDR1 SGHTA and CDR2 FQGTGA. CDR3 residues: CASSATSGRGGEQFF. CDR3 coding DNA: TGTGCCAGCAGCGCCACTAGCGGAAGAGGTGGTGAGCAGTTCTTC.

The sample holds a few counts of this clonotype. J is TRBJ2-3 and V is TRBV15; 12 positions agree with TRBD2. The ends lost 1 base at V and 1 base at J; junction bases unmatched: 0. This CDR3 comprises 16 residues. Germline CDR1 is LNHNV and CDR2 is YYDKDF (reference sequence). The CDR3: CATSRGLAGGTDTQYF. CDR3 DNA: TGTGCCACCAGCAGAGGACTAGCGGGAGGCACAGATACGCAGTATTTT.

At least ten counts were recorded for this clonotype. The chain employs TRBV7-2 and TRBJ2-7, with a possible D match to TRBD1 (6 bases). The CDR3 loop spans 13 amino acids. Per the germline V gene, CDR1 is SGHTA and CDR2 is FQGNSA. Trimming took 5 bases from V and 3 from J, leaving 11 bases between them. Written as DNA, the CDR3 is TGTGCCAGCAGCCGACAGGCCCTCTACGAGCAGTACTTC. Translating it yields CASSRQALYEQYF.

This clonotype appeared many times. CDR3: CASSQGTGTGVETQYF. For the CDR3, the DNA is TGCGCCAGCAGCCAAGGAACCGGGACAGGGGTAGAGACCCAGTACTTC. The chain has TRBV4-3 and TRBJ2-5; 10 bases are a match to TRBD1. The CDR3 spans 16 residues. Germline CDR1 and CDR2: LGHNA and YSLEER. The J segment lost 4 bases and the V segment lost 1 base, leaving 6 bases of the junction unmatched.

Concerning this clonotype: A much more abundant neighbour one base away suggests this may be a read error. This rearrangement joins TRBV5-6 to TRBJ1-2; 7 bases are a match to TRBD1. The CDR3 sequence is 13 residues long. From germline, CDR1 is SGHDT and CDR2 YYEEEE. The junction had 4 bases not matched to a gene; V was cut back by 4 bases and J by 4 bases. CDR3 DNA sequence: TGTGCCAGCAGCCAACAGGGGACCTATGGCTACACCTTC. This translates into CASSQQGTYGYTF.

The table lists this clonotype with a few counts. The chain uses TRBV5-5 and TRBJ1-2; 7 bases align to TRBD1. This CDR3 has 15 residues. Germline assignment: CDR1 SGHKS and CDR2 YYEKEE (reference sequence). Unmatched junction bases numbered 11, after V lost 1 base and J lost 8 bases. CDR3 in amino acids: CASSLQGGNVGGYTF. CDR3 DNA sequence: TGTGCCAGCAGCTTGCAGGGGGGAAACGTCGGAGGCTACACCTTC.

The V gene is TRBV5-1, the J gene TRBJ2-2, with a possible D match to TRBD1 (5 bases). The V and J ends lost 2 bases and 3 bases respectively, with 14 bases between them. Germline-derived CDR1 and CDR2 are SGHRS and YFSETQ. This CDR3 spans 16 amino acids. CDR3 sequence (DNA): TGCGCCAGCAGCTTCACCCAGGGCACACACACCGGGGAGCTGTTTTTT. The encoded protein is CASSFTQGTHTGELFF.

This clonotype was seen repeatedly, ten times or more. The genes are TRBV7-2 and TRBJ1-5; no reliable D call. The germline gives CDR1 SGHTA, CDR2 FQGNSA. This CDR3 contains 12 residues. The ends were cut back, 5 bases at V and 3 bases at J, with 5 bases in the middle. The CDR3 reads CASSRPNQPQHF. The DNA for the CDR3 is TGTGCCAGCAGCAGACCCAATCAGCCCCAGCATTTT.

This clonotype was seen only a few times. V is TRBV12-3 or TRBV12-4 and J is TRBJ2-7; 10 nucleotides match TRBD2. Germline trimming cut 6 bases from V and 4 bases from J; bases unmatched to any gene: 6. This CDR3 region has 14 residues. The CDR3 spells CASRLAGAGYEQYF. For the CDR3, the DNA is TGTGCCAGCAGGCTAGCGGGAGCAGGGTACGAGCAGTACTTC.

This clonotype was seen repeatedly, ten times or more. CDR3 DNA: TGTGCCAGCAGTTTATCGGGGGTGGGCACAGATACGCAGTATTTT. Its protein is CASSLSGVGTDTQYF. The chain has TRBV27 and TRBJ2-3, with D tentatively TRBD1 or TRBD2 (5 bases each). Germline V lookup: CDR1 MNHEY, CDR2 SMNVEV (reference sequence). The CDR3 runs 15 residues. With 0 bases removed from V and 1 base from J, the gap between germline ends came to 8 bases.

This chain uses TRBV7-2 with TRBJ2-7; 13 positions agree with TRBD2. The CDR3 length is 15 residues. V lost 5 bases to trimming and J lost 2 bases; unmatched junction nucleotides: 3. From germline, CDR1 is SGHTA and CDR2 FQGNSA. CDR3 nucleotides: TGTGCCAGCAGCCGAGGGACTAGCGGGGCCTACGAGCAGTACTTC. This translates into CASSRGTSGAYEQYF.

The genes are TRBV12-3 or TRBV12-4 and TRBJ2-5; the match to TRBD1 covers 7 bases. The trim removed 6 bases at V and 5 bases at J, leaving 12 bases unmatched. The CDR3 has 15 amino acids. The CDR3 reads CASRRTGPSGETQYF. In DNA, the CDR3 is TGTGCCAGCAGACGGACAGGTCCCTCCGGGGAGACCCAGTACTTC.

The V call is TRBV5-1, the J call TRBJ2-4; 9 nucleotides line up with TRBD2. CDR1 and CDR2 (germline): SGHRS, YFSETQ. J was trimmed by 14 bases and V by 0 bases; bases with no gene match: 9. CDR3 length: 14 amino acids. CDR3: CASSLERSGRGEYF. In DNA form, the CDR3 reads TGCGCCAGCAGCTTGGAACGTAGCGGGAGAGGGGAGTACTTC.

The chain uses TRBV19 and TRBJ1-5; D may be TRBD1 (6 bases). CDR3 size: 14 residues. Trimming shortened V by 5 bases and J by 3 bases, and 11 bases separated the two germline ends. The germline V gene encodes CDR1 LNHDA and CDR2 SQIVND (reference sequence). The chain's CDR3 is CASSLRQVNQPQHF. The CDR3 nucleotides are TGTGCCAGTAGTCTCCGACAGGTCAATCAGCCCCAGCATTTT. Looking up the rest from reference TRBV19 and TRBJ1-5 gives the full variable domain: DGGITQSPKYLFRKEGQNVTLSCEQNLNHDAMYWYRQDPGQGLRLIYYSQIVNDFQKGDIAEGYSVSREKKESFPLTVTSAQKNPTAFYLCASSLRQVNQPQHFGDGTRLSIL.

In this sample, this clonotype turned up many times. The V gene is TRBV5-1, the J gene TRBJ1-1; possibly TRBD1 for D (6 bases). The germline gives CDR1 SGHRS, CDR2 YFSETQ. V dropped 2 bases and J dropped 1 base, with 21 bases sitting between them. The CDR3 is made up of 18 amino acids. The CDR3 spells CASSFWFREGGPNTEAFF. In nucleotides, the CDR3 is TGCGCCAGCAGCTTCTGGTTTAGGGAGGGGGGCCCGAACACTGAAGCTTTCTTT.

The rearrangement uses TRBV7-3 and TRBJ2-1; D is undetermined. V lost 2 bases to trimming and J lost 7 bases, with 15 bases between them. The length of the CDR3 is 15 residues. Germline assignment: CDR1 SGHTA and CDR2 FQGTGA. The CDR3 region is CASSLAGYSSNEQFF. The CDR3 DNA follows: TGTGCCAGCAGCTTAGCCGGCTACAGTTCTAATGAGCAGTTCTTC.

The V call is TRBV20-1, the J call TRBJ1-1; TRBD1 is a possible D gene (5 bases). The germline V gene has CDR1 DFQATT and CDR2 SNEGSKA (reference sequence). The CDR3 is 14 amino acids. The V end lost 3 bases, the J end lost 4 bases, and 15 bases lay between the germline ends. Here the CDR3 reads CSASEARAATEAFF. CDR3 coding DNA: TGCAGTGCTAGTGAGGCCAGGGCCGCCACTGAAGCTTTCTTT.

The chain couples TRBV27 to TRBJ1-4; D is perhaps TRBD1 (5 bases). Germline V lookup: CDR1 MNHEY, CDR2 SMNVEV (reference sequence). The CDR3 length is 17 residues. Trimming left V 3 bases short and J 0 bases short, with 14 bases between. In nucleotides, the CDR3 is TGTGCCAGCAGTTTGTCCCGGGGCGGGGCAACTAATGAAAAACTGTTTTTT. It codes for CASSLSRGGATNEKLFF.

The V gene is TRBV20-1, the J gene TRBJ2-7, with 12 positions matching TRBD2. Germline V lookup: CDR1 DFQATT, CDR2 SNEGSKA (reference sequence). V gave up 5 bases and J gave up 8 bases; unmatched junction bases: 7. CDR3 size: 13 residues. In DNA, the CDR3 is TGCAGTGCTGGAGGACTAGCGGGGACCAAGCAGTACTTC. It is translated as CSAGGLAGTKQYF.

This clonotype was seen many times. The gene calls are TRBV19 and TRBJ2-6; D not certain. V lost 10 bases and J 0 bases, leaving 10 bases between the germline ends. Looked up from germline, CDR1 is LNHDA and CDR2 is SQIVND (reference sequence). CDR3 size: 14 residues. The CDR3 region has the DNA TGTGCCACGAAAACCCGCTCTGGGGCCAACGTCCTGACTTTC. Its protein is CATKTRSGANVLTF.

This clonotype came up many times. The V and J genes are TRBV6-6 and TRBJ2-7, with no clear D. The V gene lost 7 bases and the J gene lost 6 bases, with 13 bases spanning the gap. CDR1 and CDR2 (germline): MNHNY, SVGAGI (reference sequence). The CDR3 runs 12 residues. CDR3: CASNRPPGEQYF. DNA for the CDR3: TGTGCCAGCAATAGACCCCCTGGCGAGCAGTACTTC.

This clonotype has more than one count but fewer than ten. The chain joins TRBV12-3 or TRBV12-4 to TRBJ2-5; D is undetermined. V gave up 3 bases and J gave up 2 bases, with 7 bases separating them. CDR3 length: 13 residues. The CDR3: CASSLVEQETQYF. As DNA, the CDR3 is TGTGCCAGCAGTTTGGTTGAGCAAGAGACCCAGTACTTC.